These T cell receptor beta chains were read from a single sample in a study of OX40 agonist ivuxolimab in advanced cancers. The protocol was immunoSEQ multiplex PCR, while the TCRdb copy is restricted to in-frame clones and leaves out a portion. The sample has approximately 43,000 clones, approximately 87% seen once. This sample comprised CD4+ or CD8+ T cells sorted from blood, obtained in a trial of the OX40 agonist ivuxolimab. These receptors were obtained from an adult with an advanced solid tumor such as melanoma, head and neck, liver or kidney cancer. Each CDR3 is given with its conserved first and last residue.

cdr3_aa	cdr3_length	v_call	j_call
CASSYFRGSSLLQFF	15	TRBV6-5	TRBJ2-1
CASSRTQLAEQYF	13	TRBV14	NA
CASEGGQGFTGELFF	15	TRBV19	TRBJ2-2
CASSMGDRGHEQYF	14	TRBV19	TRBJ2-7
CASRPGVTAGEQFF	14	TRBV7-2	TRBJ2-1
CASSLRDGLKNIQYF	15	TRBV5-1	TRBJ2-4
CASSPTNTGELFF	13	TRBV14	TRBJ2-2
CASRVRYEQYF	11	TRBV2	TRBJ2-7
CASSPNSDKLFF	12	TRBV14	TRBJ1-4
CASSEDTSGGPSYEQYF	17	TRBV5-1	TRBJ2-7
CASSYNRDYGYTF	13	TRBV5-4	TRBJ1-2
CASSDPGSSPYEQYF	15	TRBV6-4	TRBJ2-7
CASRWGRSYEQYF	13	TRBV2	TRBJ2-7
CAWSVGRVNEQYF	13	TRBV30	TRBJ2-7
CASSQDRVGYGYTF	14	TRBV14	TRBJ1-2
CASSLSQNTEAFF	13	TRBV28	TRBJ1-1
CASSSMLDTGELFF	14	TRBV19	TRBJ2-2
CASSPGQGGADTQYF	15	TRBV7-2	TRBJ2-3
CSVEGLLIDEQYF	13	TRBV29-1	TRBJ2-7
CASSPSGQGHPQHF	14	TRBV7-9	TRBJ1-5
CSVEQGAGGYTF	12	TRBV29-1	TRBJ1-2
CASSSQDRAPLF	12	TRBV7-9	TRBJ2-1
CSASGSEEAFF	11	TRBV20-1	TRBJ1-1
CASSYSASYEQYF	13	TRBV6-5	TRBJ2-7
CASSPLGGNTEAFF	14	TRBV5-1	TRBJ1-1
CASSHDRNYGYTF	13	TRBV5-6	TRBJ1-2